Listed below are T cell receptor beta chains from one sample, sequenced in a study of Ad26.COV2.S vaccination and SARS-CoV-2 variants. Sequenced by immunoSEQ multiplex PCR; TCRdb stores in-frame clones only, minus some. The sample has 350,000 to 500,000 clones, approximately 88% seen once. The sample in question was peripheral blood, obtained in a trial of Ad26.COV2.S vaccine versus placebo. These receptors came from a person between 18 and 65 years old who received the Ad26.COV2.S COVID-19 vaccine or a placebo. The CDR3 runs from the conserved cysteine through the conserved F or W. The order of the fields is J gene, V gene, clone size, D gene, CDR3 length, CDR3 protein, CDR3 DNA. D genes are given only for firm matches. The size field is filled for only some rows; it gives once, few, many or a size class.

TRBJ1-6,TRBV4-3,.,TRBD1,16,CASSQASDRDDSPLHF,TGCGCCAGCAGCCAAGCCTCGGACAGGGACGATTCACCCCTCCACTTT
TRBJ2-6,TRBV7-3,.,.,15,CASSLTGSGANVLTF,TGTGCCAGCAGCCTTACAGGTTCTGGGGCCAACGTCCTGACTTTC
TRBJ1-2,TRBV12-3/TRBV12-4,once,.,13,CASTTLRGSGYTF,TGTGCCAGCACCACTTTGAGGGGATCTGGCTACACCTTC
TRBJ1-2,TRBV5-6,.,.,14,CASSGTEVYYGYTF,TGTGCCAGCAGTGGGACGGAGGTATATTATGGCTACACCTTC
TRBJ2-3,TRBV27,.,TRBD1,14,CASRGARGRHTQYF,TGTGCCAGCAGGGGGGCCAGGGGGCGTCATACGCAGTATTTT
TRBJ1-4,TRBV6-5,.,.,16,CASSLGQTSTNEKLFF,TGTGCCAGCAGTTTGGGACAAACCTCAACTAATGAAAAACTGTTTTTT
TRBJ1-6,TRBV18,.,TRBD1,15,CASSPLGQTNSPLHF,TGTGCCAGCTCACCACTGGGACAGACAAATTCACCCCTCCACTTT
TRBJ2-5,TRBV24-1,once,TRBD2,15,CATGTSGGARETQYF,TGTGCCACTGGGACTAGCGGGGGGGCTCGAGAGACCCAGTACTTC
TRBJ1-5,TRBV7-9,few,TRBD1,16,CASSTGQGGSNQPQHF,TGTGCCAGCAGCACCGGACAGGGGGGGAGCAATCAGCCCCAGCATTTT
TRBJ2-7,TRBV4-1,.,TRBD1,17,CASSPLGAGGAVYEQYF,TGCGCCAGCAGTCCCCTAGGGGCAGGGGGCGCCGTTTACGAGCAGTACTTC
TRBJ1-3,TRBV7-9,.,.,15,CASSLDGRSGNTIYF,TGTGCCAGCAGCTTAGACGGACGCTCTGGAAACACCATATATTTT
TRBJ2-1,TRBV6-4,.,.,11,CASSGDFEQFF,TGTGCCAGCAGTGGGGATTTTGAGCAGTTCTTC
TRBJ2-3,TRBV12-5,.,.,14,CASGLVPGEDTQYF,TGTGCTAGTGGTTTGGTACCGGGGGAGGATACGCAGTATTTT
TRBJ2-7,TRBV5-1,.,.,14,CASSSRGPLAEQYF,TGCGCCAGCAGCTCTCGGGGGCCCCTTGCGGAGCAGTACTTC
TRBJ1-4,TRBV5-4,.,.,14,CASSFEGRDEKLFF,TGTGCCAGCAGCTTCGAGGGAAGGGATGAAAAACTGTTTTTT
TRBJ2-7,TRBV2,.,TRBD1,13,CAGARTGTLEQYF,TGTGCCGGGGCCCGGACAGGGACCTTGGAGCAGTACTTC
TRBJ1-4,TRBV19,.,.,15,CASHLEGGGYEKLFF,TGTGCCAGTCACCTCGAAGGGGGAGGATATGAAAAACTGTTTTTT
TRBJ2-7,TRBV7-9,.,TRBD1,15,CASVGGAGAPYEQYF,TGTGCCAGCGTAGGGGGCGCAGGGGCTCCCTACGAGCAGTACTTC
TRBJ2-1,TRBV4-3,once,TRBD2,16,CASSASGVRSYNEQFF,TGCGCCAGCAGCGCTAGCGGGGTACGCTCCTACAATGAGCAGTTCTTC
TRBJ2-1,TRBV9,few,TRBD1,15,CASSPRTGAYNEQFF,TGTGCCAGCAGCCCCCGGACAGGGGCCTACAATGAGCAGTTCTTC
TRBJ1-6,TRBV7-2,.,TRBD1,16,CASSYSPGTAAIPLHF,TGTGCCAGCAGCTATAGTCCCGGGACAGCGGCTATACCCCTCCACTTT
TRBJ2-2,TRBV6-4,once,.,16,CASTRLVGSPTGELFF,TGTGCCAGCACCCGTCTGGTGGGGAGTCCCACCGGGGAGCTGTTTTTT
TRBJ2-3,TRBV28,few,TRBD2,17,CASSLRTSLFSTDTQYF,TGTGCCAGCAGTCTGCGGACTAGCCTATTTAGCACAGATACGCAGTATTTT
TRBJ1-2,TRBV7-2,.,.,14,CASSLAGRYRGYTF,TGTGCCAGCAGCTTAGCTGGGAGGTATAGAGGCTACACCTTC
TRBJ1-6,TRBV6-5,.,TRBD1,12,CAAGTGLSPLHF,TGTGCAGCCGGGACAGGGTTATCACCCCTCCACTTT
TRBJ2-2,TRBV28,.,.,16,CASSFPGGANTGELFF,TGTGCCAGCAGTTTCCCTGGGGGGGCCAACACCGGGGAGCTGTTTTTT